The 23 T cell receptor beta chains below all came from one sample that was sequenced in a study of blood T cell repertoires in COVID-19. Profiled with immunoSEQ multiplex PCR; TCRdb holds only in-frame clones, not every one. This table holds approximately 70,000 clones, 91% found once. The sample was peripheral blood. Receptor source: a human donor with active COVID-19. The donor label of this sample is uncertain.

This clone has just one count. The V call is TRBV3-1 (or the pseudogene TRBV3-2), the J call TRBJ2-1, with TRBD2 identical over 9 bases. The ends lost 1 base at V and 7 bases at J; junction bases unmatched: 8. CDR3 size: 16 residues. From germline, CDR1 is LGHDT and CDR2 YNNKEL (reference sequence). The CDR3 coding sequence is TGTGCCAGCAGCCAAGTAGCGGGAGTAGTGATGAATGAGCAGTTCTTC. Amino acid sequence: CASSQVAGVVMNEQFF.

The V and J genes are TRBV5-1 and TRBJ1-1, with D hard to call. The CDR3 sequence is 15 residues long. V gave up 0 bases and J gave up 3 bases, with 12 bases separating them. Per germline, CDR1 SGHRS and CDR2 YFSETQ. The CDR3 nucleotides read TGCGCCAGCAGCTTGGTATCGGGGTCGCACACTGAAGCTTTCTTT. Translated, it gives CASSLVSGSHTEAFF. The full variable domain, completed using reference TRBV5-1 and TRBJ1-1, is KAGVTQTPRYLIKTRGQQVTLSCSPISGHRSVSWYQQTPGQGLQFLFEYFSETQRNKGNFPGRFSGRQFSNSRSEMNVSTLELGDSALYLCASSLVSGSHTEAFFGQGTRLTVV.

The chain recombines TRBV5-5 with TRBJ2-3, with 8 bases fitting TRBD2. The V and J ends lost 0 bases and 1 base, in that order; junction bases with no gene match: 1. The CDR3 has 15 amino acids. The germline V gene encodes CDR1 SGHKS and CDR2 YYEKEE (reference sequence). The CDR3 reads CASSLVRGGTDTQYF. DNA for the CDR3: TGTGCCAGCAGCTTGGTGCGGGGGGGCACAGATACGCAGTATTTT.

The chain recombines TRBV5-1 with TRBJ2-2; 7 bases align to TRBD1. With V trimmed by 0 bases and J by 2 bases, 4 bases remained unmatched. The germline V gene encodes CDR1 SGHRS and CDR2 YFSETQ. The CDR3 totals 16 residues. The CDR3 reads CASSLDGTVNTGELFF. In nucleotides, the CDR3 is TGCGCCAGCAGCTTGGACGGGACAGTCAACACCGGGGAGCTGTTTTTT.

The chain links TRBV4-3 to TRBJ2-1, with 7 positions matching TRBD2. Germline values: CDR1 LGHNA, CDR2 YSLEER. The ends lost 3 bases at V and 0 bases at J; junction bases unmatched: 5. This CDR3 has 16 amino acids. The CDR3 DNA follows: TGCGCCAGCAGCCAGGGGACTATTAGCTCCTACAATGAGCAGTTCTTC. Translation gives CASSQGTISSYNEQFF.

The chain couples TRBV4-1 to TRBJ2-2, with 11 bases matching TRBD2. The V and J ends lost 1 base and 7 bases, in that order; junction bases with no gene match: 14. The CDR3 totals 19 residues. The V gene's germline CDR1 is MGHRA and CDR2 YSYEKL. The chain's CDR3 is CASSQGRTSGLAGHGELFF. The CDR3, as DNA: TGCGCCAGCAGCCAAGGCCGAACGAGTGGACTAGCGGGTCACGGGGAGCTGTTTTTT.

The chain links TRBV28 to TRBJ2-7; possibly TRBD1 for D (7 bases). The CDR3 extends over 15 amino acids. CDR1 is MDHEN and CDR2 is SYDVKM in the germline V gene. Deletions cut 5 bases from V and 4 bases from J, with 18 bases between. CDR3 DNA: TGTGCCAGCAGTAACCAGGGGGGTCGATTTTACGAGCAGTACTTC. This translates into CASSNQGGRFYEQYF.

The chain couples TRBV29-1 to TRBJ1-1, with a weak D call TRBD1 (6 bases). Germline CDR1 and CDR2: SQVTM and ANQGSEA. The CDR3 extends over 12 amino acids. CDR3 residues: CVGNRVETEAFF. In nucleotides, the CDR3 is TGCGTAGGGAACAGGGTCGAGACTGAAGCTTTCTTT.

The chain links TRBV7-9 to TRBJ2-3, with 7 bases aligning to TRBD1. The CDR3 has 16 residues. The V and J ends lost 5 bases and 2 bases, in that order; junction bases with no gene match: 10. The germline gives CDR1 SEHNR, CDR2 FQNEAQ (reference sequence). The CDR3 region has the DNA TGTGCCAGCAGCCCCATAACAGGGGCCCTCACAGATACGCAGTATTTT. This encodes CASSPITGALTDTQYF.

The chain recombines TRBV7-9 with TRBJ1-1, with D hard to call. Trimming left V 3 bases short and J 2 bases short, with 10 bases between. CDR1 is SEHNR, CDR2 FQNEAQ, per germline (reference sequence). The CDR3 loop spans 14 amino acids. The CDR3 DNA sequence: TGTGCCAGCAGCTTCGGGAACACCAACACTGAAGCTTTCTTT. Residues: CASSFGNTNTEAFF.

The V gene is TRBV28, the J gene TRBJ1-5; possible D gene TRBD1, 5 bases. The CDR3 is 14 amino acids. With 3 bases removed from V and 6 bases from J, the gap between germline ends came to 12 bases. Germline-derived CDR1 and CDR2 are MDHEN and SYDVKM. The CDR3 loop reads CASSFRAGIQPQHF. CDR3 sequence (DNA): TGTGCCAGCAGTTTTCGCGCAGGGATTCAGCCCCAGCATTTT.

The genes are TRBV5-1 and TRBJ2-1; 12 positions agree with TRBD2. This CDR3 spans 15 amino acids. Germline CDR1 reads SGHRS; CDR2 reads YFSETQ. V dropped 4 bases and J dropped 7; count of bases not matched to a gene: 6. CDR3: CASSPGLAGHNEQFF. The CDR3 region has the DNA TGCGCCAGCAGCCCAGGACTAGCGGGGCATAATGAGCAGTTCTTC.

This clone was seen only a few times. The gene calls are TRBV6-5 and TRBJ1-6; possibly TRBD1 for D (5 bases). V lost 6 bases, J lost 5 bases, and 14 bases lay in between. There are 15 residues in the CDR3. The germline gives CDR1 MNHEY, CDR2 SVGAGI. The CDR3 region is CASRIDRDNNSPLHF. The CDR3, as DNA: TGTGCCAGCAGAATCGACAGAGACAATAATTCACCCCTCCACTTT.

This chain joins TRBV10-1 and TRBJ2-4; possible D gene TRBD1, 6 bases. CDR1 and CDR2 (germline): WNHNN, SYGVQD (reference sequence). The CDR3 runs 13 residues. Trimming cost V 6 bases and J 2 bases, with 8 bases left between them. CDR3 nucleotide sequence: TGCGCCAGCAGCACAGGGCCCAAAAACATTCAGTACTTC. This codes for CASSTGPKNIQYF.

V and J are TRBV30 and TRBJ1-5, with TRBD1 identical over 7 bases. There are 13 residues in the CDR3. Germline V gives CDR1 GTSNPN, CDR2 SVGIG (reference sequence). With V trimmed by 0 bases and J by 9 bases, 5 bases remained unmatched. The CDR3 protein is CAWSVKGAPPQHF. CDR3 nucleotide sequence: TGTGCCTGGAGTGTAAAGGGGGCGCCGCCCCAGCATTTT.

The rearrangement joins TRBV7-2 to TRBJ2-7; 9 bases are shared with TRBD1. The V gene end was trimmed by 5 bases and the J gene end by 4 bases; junction bases not matched to a gene: 6. Germline values: CDR1 SGHTA, CDR2 FQGNSA. This CDR3 region has 14 residues. CDR3 bases: TGTGCCAGCAGCACCGACAGGGGGTTTTACGAGCAGTACTTC. Translated, it gives CASSTDRGFYEQYF. The whole variable domain, filled in from reference TRBV7-2 and TRBJ2-7, reads GAGVSQSPSNKVTEKGKDVELRCDPISGHTALYWYRQSLGQGLEFLIYFQGNSAPDKSGLPSDRFSAERTGGSVSTLTIQRTQQEDSAVYLCASSTDRGFYEQYFGPGTRLTVT.

This clone was seen only once. In nucleotides, the CDR3 is TGTGCCAGCAGCCATCCCGGGGTGTCGGGCACTGAAGCTTTCTTT. This gives the protein CASSHPGVSGTEAFF. The chain links TRBV28 to TRBJ1-1; D is unresolved. Germline values: CDR1 MDHEN, CDR2 SYDVKM. The CDR3 loop spans 15 amino acids. Trimming took 6 bases from V and 4 from J, leaving 18 bases between them.

The J gene is TRBJ2-3, the V gene TRBV21-1; the table assigns TRBD1, which was not confirmed against the DNA. TRBV21-1 is described as a pseudogene. The CDR3 has 14 amino acids. This CDR3 reads CASSPGAPSGTQYF. As DNA, the CDR3 is TGTGCCAGCAGTCCAGGGGCCCCATCAGGTACGCAGTATTTT.

The chain employs TRBV2 and TRBJ2-1, with 8 bases lining up with TRBD2. V shed 3 bases and J 1 base; nucleotides not matched to a gene: 8. CDR1 SNHLY and CDR2 FYNNEI come from the germline V gene. This CDR3 has 17 amino acids. CDR3 coding DNA: TGTGCCAGCAGTGAGGCCCGCACTAGCGGATCCTACAATGAGCAGTTCTTC. Its translation: CASSEARTSGSYNEQFF.

The count of this clone is one. The chain has TRBV19 and TRBJ1-5; tentatively, D is TRBD1 (5 bases). Trimming removed 3 bases from V and 0 bases from J, with 6 bases in between. CDR3 length: 14 amino acids. Germline CDR1 and CDR2: LNHDA and SQIVND (reference sequence). The DNA of the CDR3 is TGTGCCAGTAGTATTACAGGTAGCAATCAGCCCCAGCATTTT. This translates into CASSITGSNQPQHF.

The chain employs TRBV28 and TRBJ2-7; 8 bases line up with TRBD2. After removal of 7 bases from V and 6 bases from J, the junction contained 11 bases not matched to a gene. This CDR3 is 14 amino acids long. Germline lookup yields CDR1 MDHEN and CDR2 SYDVKM. The CDR3 reads CASNPPGLVREQYF. In nucleotides, the CDR3 is TGTGCCAGCAATCCACCGGGACTAGTGCGCGAGCAGTACTTC. The complete variable domain, with remaining parts taken from reference TRBV28 and TRBJ2-7, reads DVKVTQSSRYLVKRTGEKVFLECVQDMDHENMFWYRQDPGLGLRLIYFSYDVKMKEKGDIPEGYSVSREKKERFSLILESASTNQTSMYLCASNPPGLVREQYFGPGTRLTVT.

The J gene is TRBJ2-1, the V gene TRBV18, with TRBD2 matching 8 bases. Looked up from germline, CDR1 is KGHSH and CDR2 is LQKENI. With V trimmed by 4 bases and J by 7 bases, 15 bases remained unmatched. The CDR3 consists of 17 residues. CDR3 loop: CASSRPGLGSTGNEQFF. CDR3 coding DNA: TGTGCCAGCTCACGCCCGGGACTAGGTTCCACAGGGAATGAGCAGTTCTTC.

This chain uses TRBV3-1 (or the pseudogene TRBV3-2) with TRBJ1-5, with D maybe TRBD1 (5 bases). V was pared by 1 base and J by 4 bases, with 8 bases between. In germline, CDR1 is LGHDT, CDR2 YNNKEL (reference sequence). CDR3 length equals 14 residues. The CDR3 nucleotides are TGTGCCAGCAGCCAAGCCACAGGTAATCAGCCCCAGCATTTT. This gives the protein CASSQATGNQPQHF.